The entry below describes one TCR beta chain. Its antigen is unknown. Clones were read by immunoSEQ multiplex PCR, and TCRdb kept only the in-frame ones, dropping some. The sample records over 45,000 clones, approximately 88% being singletons. The data were taken from a study of OX40 agonist ivuxolimab in advanced cancers. Study context: The patients received ivuxolimab by intravenous route every 2 weeks at 0.01 to 10 mg/kg. Three patients, one with hepatocellular carcinoma and two with cutaneous melanoma, achieved partial responses. Study observations and caveats: The investigators did not determine what antigen specificity the expanded peripheral T cells had. At 0.1 to 3.0 mg/kg and by week 6, clonal expansion occurred in CD4+ and CD8+ blood T cells.

Material: CD4+ or CD8+ T cells sorted from blood, obtained in a trial of the OX40 agonist ivuxolimab. The sequence was collected from an adult with an advanced solid tumor such as melanoma, head and neck, liver or kidney cancer.

As DNA, the CDR3 is TGTGCCAGCAGTCCGGGACAGGGGTTGGCTGGGGCCAACGTCCTGACTTTC. This gives the protein CASSPGQGLAGANVLTF. This sequence joins TRBV28 and TRBJ2-6, with TRBD1 matching 10 bases. The germline gives CDR1 MDHEN, CDR2 SYDVKM. V lost 5 bases to trimming and J lost 2 bases; unmatched junction nucleotides: 6. CDR3 length: 17 residues.